The 14 T cell receptor beta chains presented below share a single source sample, sequenced in a study of blood T cell repertoires in COVID-19. TCRdb's table, derived via immunoSEQ multiplex PCR, lists solely in-frame clones and lacks some. The profile shows roughly 110,000 clones, 70% to 90% of them singletons. The sample taken for sequencing was peripheral blood. The receptors come from a man in his fifties with active or convalescent COVID-19.

The chain joins TRBV5-1 to TRBJ2-2, with no clear D. Germline values: CDR1 SGHRS, CDR2 YFSETQ. This CDR3 has 14 residues. Trimming shortened V by 0 bases and J by 6 bases, and 9 bases separated the two germline ends. Here the CDR3 reads CASSLDLYAGELFF. The CDR3 DNA reads TGCGCCAGCAGCTTGGATCTATACGCCGGGGAGCTGTTTTTT.

This chain links TRBV2 with TRBJ1-1; D remains unclear. This CDR3 region has 14 residues. Trimming pared 1 base from V and 4 bases from J, leaving 10 bases between. The V gene's germline CDR1 is SNHLY and CDR2 FYNNEI. CDR3 coding DNA: TGTGCCAGCAGTGAAGGGAGGGAGGTCACTGAAGCTTTCTTT. It translates to CASSEGREVTEAFF.

The J gene is TRBJ2-1, the V gene TRBV10-3; TRBD1 agrees at 7 bases. Germline V lookup: CDR1 ENHRY, CDR2 SYGVKD. The CDR3 consists of 13 residues. The junction had 0 bases not matched to a gene; V was cut back by 2 bases and J by 5 bases. The CDR3 protein is CAISEDRDNEQFF. In DNA, the CDR3 is TGTGCCATCAGTGAGGACAGGGACAATGAGCAGTTCTTC.

This rearrangement joins TRBV7-2 to TRBJ2-5; the D gene is possibly TRBD2 (5 bases). V dropped 3 bases and J dropped 2 bases, with 13 bases sitting between them. Per germline, CDR1 SGHTA and CDR2 FQGNSA. This CDR3 is built from 15 residues. CDR3 sequence (DNA): TGTGCCAGCAGCTTGGACGGGAACTTTCAAGAGACCCAGTACTTC. This gives the protein CASSLDGNFQETQYF.

The V call is TRBV11-2, the J call TRBJ2-7; D perhaps matches TRBD1 (6 bases). Trimming removed 1 base from V and 7 bases from J, with 8 bases in between. The CDR3 has 12 amino acids. From germline, CDR1 is SGHAT and CDR2 FQNNGV. The CDR3 sequence is CASSLAGQEQYF. CDR3 DNA sequence: TGTGCCAGCAGCTTAGCCGGACAGGAGCAGTACTTC. Supplemented by reference TRBV11-2 and TRBJ2-7, the full variable domain reads EAGVAQSPRYKIIEKRQSVAFWCNPISGHATLYWYQQILGQGPKLLIQFQNNGVVDDSQLPKDRFSAERLKGVDSTLKIQPAKLEDSAVYLCASSLAGQEQYFGPGTRLTVT.

In its sample, this clone was seen a few times. CDR3 sequence: CASSQNTGGAQPQHF. CDR3 DNA sequence: TGTGCCAGCAGCCAAAATACGGGGGGAGCCCAGCCCCAGCATTTT. The V gene is TRBV3-1 (or the pseudogene TRBV3-2), the J gene TRBJ1-5; TRBD1 might be the D (5 bases). The CDR3 totals 15 residues. Between the trimmed V and J ends, which lost 2 bases and 7 bases, there was a span of 15 bases. The V gene's germline CDR1 is LGHDT and CDR2 YNNKEL (reference sequence).

V is TRBV5-4 and J is TRBJ2-5; D is perhaps TRBD2 (6 bases). CDR1 is SGHNT and CDR2 is YYREEE in the germline V gene (reference sequence). V lost 2 bases and J lost 4, with 18 bases in between. The CDR3 is 16 residues long. The CDR3 here is CASSFDSRGIGETQYF. DNA of the CDR3: TGTGCCAGCAGCTTTGATTCTCGGGGGATAGGAGAGACCCAGTACTTC.

The V and J genes are TRBV6-5 and TRBJ2-2; 7 nucleotides line up with TRBD2. V was clipped by 6 bases and J by 6 bases; unmatched bases: 4. CDR3 size: 13 residues. Germline assignment: CDR1 MNHEY and CDR2 SVGAGI. The CDR3 here is CASRDGLAGELFF. Written as DNA, the CDR3 is TGTGCCAGCAGGGACGGACTAGCCGGGGAGCTGTTTTTT.

The V gene is TRBV10-3, the J gene TRBJ2-3; 11 bases line up with TRBD2. V lost 11 bases, J lost 0 bases, and 4 bases stayed unmatched. Germline V gene lookup returns CDR1 ENHRY and CDR2 SYGVKD. This CDR3 contains 14 residues. The CDR3 sequence: CAVRTSGSTDTQYF. Here the CDR3 DNA reads TGTGCCGTACGGACTAGCGGGAGCACAGATACGCAGTATTTT.

CDR3 residues: CASSPLLRNTEAFF. The CDR3 DNA follows: TGTGCCAGCAGCCCCCTACTTAGGAACACTGAAGCTTTCTTT. J is TRBJ1-1 and V is TRBV4-2, with no clear D. Deletions cut 4 bases from V and 1 base from J, with 10 bases between. Germline-derived CDR1 and CDR2 are LGHNA and YNFKEQ. The CDR3 covers 14 residues.

The chain links TRBV5-1 to TRBJ2-1; D is unresolved. The V end lost 0 bases, the J end lost 6 bases, and 13 bases lay between the germline ends. Germline V gene sequence: CDR1 SGHRS, CDR2 YFSETQ. The CDR3 runs to 15 residues. The CDR3 bases are TGCGCCAGCAGCTTGGGCGTTAGCTCGCTCAATGAGCAGTTCTTC. It encodes CASSLGVSSLNEQFF.

This clone is a singleton in its sample. This chain joins TRBV11-2 and TRBJ2-1; 12 bases align to TRBD2. J lost 8 bases, V lost 0 bases, and 2 bases had no gene match. The CDR3 is made up of 15 amino acids. Germline lookup yields CDR1 SGHAT and CDR2 FQNNGV. The CDR3 protein is CASSLETSGSHEQFF. CDR3 in DNA: TGTGCCAGCAGCTTAGAGACTAGCGGGAGCCATGAGCAGTTCTTC.

This clone appeared a single time. This chain uses TRBV13 with TRBJ2-7, with a possible D match to TRBD2 (6 bases). From germline, CDR1 is PRHDT and CDR2 FYEKMQ (reference sequence). This CDR3 is 14 amino acids long. V lost 5 bases and J lost 2, with 13 bases in between. CDR3 sequence (DNA): TGTGCCAGCAGCCTGGGACTTGGAGCCTACGAGCAGTACTTC. Protein: CASSLGLGAYEQYF.

The chain joins TRBV5-1 to TRBJ2-1; maybe TRBD2 (5 bases). The CDR3 spans 16 residues. Germline CDR1 and CDR2: SGHRS and YFSETQ. The V end was cut by 2 bases, the J end by 7 bases, with 19 bases between. In DNA, the CDR3 is TGCGCCAGCAGCTTTCAAGCGGACCCTCTAGTAAATGAGCAGTTCTTC. It specifies CASSFQADPLVNEQFF.